The clone carrying this T cell receptor (beta chain) was seen more than once but under ten times. Its cognate antigen is unknown. This record belongs to a study of beta chain features in type 1 diabetes. General study results and limits: The question of HLA type influencing TCRB rearrangement was one that remained unresolved here.

The CDR3 has 13 residues. The germline CDR1 and CDR2 sequences are SQVTM and ANQGSEA. Losses at the gene ends were 8 bases for V and 8 bases for J; bases not matched to a gene: 6. Expressed TCRB transcripts were sequenced, since all the RNA that had been isolated was reverse transcribed. Profiled with immunoSEQ multiplex PCR; TCRdb holds only in-frame clones, not every one. The table records roughly 400,000 clones, 11% to 15% of them present only once. The chain has TRBV29-1 and TRBJ2-1, with TRBD2 matching 13 bases. The sequencing input was naive CD4+ T cells from blood. The origin of this receptor is a man aged 25 to 40 in good health. This chain's CDR3 is CSSGLAGAYEQFF. For the CDR3, the DNA is TGCAGCTCTGGACTAGCGGGAGCATATGAGCAGTTCTTC.